These 25 T cell receptor beta chains share one sample of origin, sequenced in a study of cytomegalovirus exposure and HLA in healthy donors. Use of 60 Vbeta and 13 Jbeta primers characterized the PCR. Profiling relied on immunoSEQ multiplex PCR, and the TCRdb table lists in-frame clones only, not all of them. Here the sample spans some 90,000 clones, under 85% being singletons. The sequenced material came from PBMCs. Receptor source: a woman aged 70 to 79 in good health and CMV-seropositive.

The chain recombines TRBV10-2 with TRBJ1-1; the D is unclear. Trimming cost V 2 bases and J 0 bases, with 7 bases left between them. Germline assignment: CDR1 WSHSY and CDR2 SAAADI. The CDR3 is 14 amino acids. CDR3 residues: CASSEAGVNTEAFF. In DNA, the CDR3 is TGCGCCAGCAGTGAGGCAGGTGTGAACACTGAAGCTTTCTTT.

The chain recombines TRBV10-3 with TRBJ2-2, with D maybe TRBD1 (5 bases). The ends were cut back, 3 bases at V and 8 bases at J, with 13 bases in the middle. The CDR3 runs to 14 residues. Germline V lookup: CDR1 ENHRY, CDR2 SYGVKD. The DNA for the CDR3 is TGTGCCATCAGTGAAGCCAGGGAAAGGGGGGAGCTGTTTTTT. It encodes CAISEARERGELFF.

The gene calls are TRBV5-1 and TRBJ2-3; D is possibly TRBD1 (6 bases). This CDR3 comprises 15 residues. Germline lookup yields CDR1 SGHRS and CDR2 YFSETQ. V lost 3 bases to trimming and J lost 5 bases, with 16 bases between them. CDR3 bases: TGCGCCAGCAGCTGGGGTGAGGCCAGGGGAGATACGCAGTATTTT. It specifies CASSWGEARGDTQYF. Variable domain in full (rest from reference TRBV5-1 and TRBJ2-3): KAGVTQTPRYLIKTRGQQVTLSCSPISGHRSVSWYQQTPGQGLQFLFEYFSETQRNKGNFPGRFSGRQFSNSRSEMNVSTLELGDSALYLCASSWGEARGDTQYFGPGTRLTVL.

This clone is a singleton in its sample. A junction boundary mismatches the germline segment, possibly from a read error. The chain combines TRBV6-1 with TRBJ2-7; D is perhaps TRBD2 (5 bases). This CDR3 spans 16 amino acids. Germline V gives CDR1 MNHNS, CDR2 SASEGT. CDR3 in amino acids: CAGSEASADRSYEQYF. The CDR3, as DNA: TGTGCCGGCAGTGAAGCGTCAGCGGACCGCTCCTACGAGCAGTACTTC.

This sequence joins TRBV7-8 and TRBJ2-3, with D possibly matching TRBD1 (6 bases). This CDR3 comprises 16 residues. Per germline, CDR1 SGHVS and CDR2 FQNEAQ. Trimming shortened V by 5 bases and J by 2 bases, and 17 bases separated the two germline ends. CDR3 in DNA: TGTGCCAGCAGCGCCTCCTCAGGGGATTCCACAGATACGCAGTATTTT. Translating gives CASSASSGDSTDTQYF.

V is TRBV19 and J is TRBJ1-5; D remains ambiguous. This CDR3 comprises 14 residues. Deletions cut 3 bases from V and 4 bases from J, with 10 bases between. CDR1 is LNHDA, CDR2 SQIVND, per germline (reference sequence). CDR3 amino acids: CASSIEQRNQPQHF. The DNA for the CDR3 is TGTGCCAGTAGTATTGAACAGAGAAATCAGCCCCAGCATTTT.

A single count supports this clone. V and J are TRBV6-5 and TRBJ2-5; 10 nucleotides match TRBD1. The CDR3 contains 15 residues. Germline CDR1 MNHEY, CDR2 SVGAGI. Unmatched junction bases numbered 8, after V lost 6 bases and J lost 4 bases. This CDR3 is CASSTRGQGRETQYF. The DNA of the CDR3 is TGTGCCAGCAGCACCCGGGGACAGGGGCGAGAGACCCAGTACTTC.

This clone showed up just a few times. The CDR3 nucleotides are TGCAGTGCTACCCGGGACAGTGAAGCTTTCTTT. Translating it yields CSATRDSEAFF. The chain couples TRBV20-1 to TRBJ1-1, with 7 nucleotides matching TRBD1. CDR3 length equals 11 residues. Trimming at V came to 4 bases and at J to 7 bases, leaving 3 bases not matched to a gene. CDR1 DFQATT and CDR2 SNEGSKA come from the germline V gene (reference sequence).

The V call is TRBV6-4, the J call TRBJ2-1; a weak D match, TRBD1 (5 bases). The germline V gene encodes CDR1 MRHNA and CDR2 SNTAGT. V lost 3 bases and J lost 4, with 10 bases in between. The CDR3 runs 14 residues. The CDR3 nucleotides are TGTGCCAGCAGTGAGATGTCAGGGTACAATGAGCAGTTCTTC. This sequence encodes CASSEMSGYNEQFF.

The chain carries TRBV10-3 and TRBJ2-7; TRBD2 agrees at 8 bases. This CDR3 has 14 residues. V lost 2 bases to trimming and J lost 5 bases; unmatched junction nucleotides: 5. Per the germline V gene, CDR1 is ENHRY and CDR2 is SYGVKD. As DNA, the CDR3 is TGTGCCATCAGTGAGGTGACTAGCGTAGACGAGCAGTACTTC. Protein sequence: CAISEVTSVDEQYF.

The chain couples TRBV11-2 to TRBJ2-6; weak D call: TRBD2 (5 bases). CDR3 length: 14 amino acids. V lost 0 bases and J lost 8, with 8 bases in between. CDR1 and CDR2 (germline): SGHAT, FQNNGV. CDR3 DNA sequence: TGTGCCAGCAGCTTAGATCCGGGGACCAACGTCCTGACTTTC. Its protein product is CASSLDPGTNVLTF.

The gene calls are TRBV5-6 and TRBJ1-1; D gene ambiguous. This CDR3 comprises 15 residues. CDR1 is SGHDT and CDR2 is YYEEEE in the germline V gene. V lost 5 bases and J lost 3, with 17 bases in between. The CDR3 loop is CASSSVLRVHTEAFF. CDR3 sequence (DNA): TGTGCCAGCAGTTCCGTGCTGCGGGTTCACACTGAAGCTTTCTTT.

The chain is built from TRBV19 and TRBJ1-5; D unresolved. This CDR3 comprises 13 residues. Trimming pared 3 bases from V and 5 bases from J, leaving 8 bases between. Germline lookup yields CDR1 LNHDA and CDR2 SQIVND (reference sequence). CDR3 in DNA: TGTGCCAGTAGTATCGCAGGTTATCAGCCCCAGCATTTT. Protein sequence: CASSIAGYQPQHF.

The genes are TRBV4-3 and TRBJ1-1, with D possibly matching TRBD1 (6 bases). Germline CDR1 and CDR2: LGHNA and YSLEER. This CDR3 has 15 residues. Between the trimmed V and J ends, which lost 2 bases and 3 bases, there was a span of 13 bases. CDR3 nucleotides: TGCGCCAGCAGCCAATTCCGGGGGGGCCACACTGAAGCTTTCTTT. It encodes CASSQFRGGHTEAFF.

The V gene is TRBV10-3, the J gene TRBJ1-1, with TRBD1 identical over 8 bases. The CDR3 has 14 residues. The V gene end was trimmed by 6 bases and the J gene end by 3 bases; junction bases not matched to a gene: 6. In germline, CDR1 is ENHRY, CDR2 SYGVKD. The CDR3: CAIRGDRLYTEAFF. The CDR3 DNA sequence: TGTGCCATCAGGGGGGACAGGCTTTACACTGAAGCTTTCTTT.

The chain uses TRBV28 and TRBJ2-7; TRBD1 agrees at 8 bases. The CDR3 length is 15 residues. The trim removed 5 bases at V and 5 bases at J, leaving 11 bases unmatched. The germline V gene has CDR1 MDHEN and CDR2 SYDVKM. The CDR3, as DNA: TGTGCCAGCAGTGATCGGACAGGGTGGCTCGACGAGCAGTACTTC. Translation gives CASSDRTGWLDEQYF.

The chain is built from TRBV28 and TRBJ2-3; 8 nucleotides agree with TRBD1. This CDR3 has 14 residues. V was clipped by 9 bases and J by 1 base; unmatched bases: 6. CDR1 is MDHEN and CDR2 is SYDVKM in the germline V gene. In DNA, the CDR3 is TGTGCCAGTCTCGACAGGGGTGGCACAGATACGCAGTATTTT. Encoded protein: CASLDRGGTDTQYF.

This clone has just a few counts. V gene TRBV19 combines with J gene TRBJ1-2; a possible D gene is TRBD1 (5 bases). The V gene lost 9 bases and the J gene lost 8 bases, with 16 bases spanning the gap. The CDR3 length is 12 residues. The germline CDR1 and CDR2 sequences are LNHDA and SQIVND (reference sequence). The CDR3 loop is CASQRTSLGYTF. CDR3 DNA sequence: TGTGCCAGCCAACGGACAAGCTTGGGCTACACCTTC.

V usage is TRBV6-1 and J usage is TRBJ2-1; 8 bases match TRBD2. The CDR3 sequence is 14 residues long. CDR1 and CDR2 from the germline V gene are MNHNS and SASEGT. The V segment lost 8 bases and the J segment 4 bases; nucleotides outside the gene matches: 7. CDR3 protein: CASDTSGEYNEQFF. The CDR3 DNA follows: TGTGCCAGCGATACTAGCGGAGAGTACAATGAGCAGTTCTTC.

As concerns this clone: At one boundary the junction diverges from the germline segment, which might be a read error. The chain is built from TRBV7-7 and TRBJ2-2, with TRBD2 matching over 8 bases. Germline-derived CDR1 and CDR2 are SSHAT and FNYEAQ (reference sequence). The CDR3 spans 13 residues. In DNA, the CDR3 is TGTGCTAGCAGCCGAGGGACTAGCGGGGAGCTGTTTTTT. Translation: CASSRGTSGELFF.

The chain recombines TRBV28 with TRBJ2-2, with a tentative D call TRBD1 (6 bases). Trimming removed 6 bases from V and 0 bases from J, with 8 bases in between. Germline loops: CDR1 MDHEN, CDR2 SYDVKM. The CDR3 totals 14 residues. The CDR3 region has the DNA TGTGCCAGCAGCGCAGGGGCGAACACCGGGGAGCTGTTTTTT. Its translation is CASSAGANTGELFF.

The V gene is TRBV11-2, the J gene TRBJ1-6, with D possibly TRBD1 on 5 matching bases. The CDR3 runs to 14 residues. Looked up from germline, CDR1 is SGHAT and CDR2 is FQNNGV. The V and J ends lost 6 bases and 8 bases respectively, with 14 bases between them. The chain's CDR3 is CASSHQVGDSPLHF. The CDR3 DNA follows: TGTGCCAGCAGTCATCAGGTAGGGGATTCACCCCTCCACTTT.

This clone appeared a few times. The chain couples TRBV7-9 to TRBJ2-3; maybe TRBD1 (6 bases). This CDR3 contains 15 residues. Germline CDR1 and CDR2: SEHNR and FQNEAQ (reference sequence). V shed 4 bases and J shed 2 bases, with 13 bases lying between them. The CDR3 DNA reads TGTGCCAGCAGCTCTACAGGGAAGGACACAGATACGCAGTATTTT. It translates to CASSSTGKDTDTQYF. The variable domain in full, with the rest retrieved from reference TRBV7-9 and TRBJ2-3, is DTGVSQNPRHKITKRGQNVTFRCDPISEHNRLYWYRQTLGQGPEFLTYFQNEAQLEKSRLLSDRFSAERPKGSFSTLEIQRTEQGDSAMYLCASSSTGKDTDTQYFGPGTRLTVL.

This chain uses TRBV19 with TRBJ1-1; 7 bases match TRBD1. V dropped 5 bases and J dropped 4; count of bases not matched to a gene: 7. This CDR3 has 14 residues. Germline CDR1 and CDR2: LNHDA and SQIVND (reference sequence). The chain's CDR3 is CASSEQGIGTEAFF. The DNA of the CDR3 is TGTGCCAGTAGTGAACAGGGGATAGGCACTGAAGCTTTCTTT.

This clone has just a few counts. V gene TRBV6-4 combines with J gene TRBJ1-1; D is unclear. Germline loops: CDR1 MRHNA, CDR2 SNTAGT. The CDR3 totals 15 residues. V was pared by 6 bases and J by 0 bases, with 14 bases between. The CDR3 region has the DNA TGTGCCAGCAGCTTAGTGGCGGGGATGAACACTGAAGCTTTCTTT. This encodes CASSLVAGMNTEAFF.